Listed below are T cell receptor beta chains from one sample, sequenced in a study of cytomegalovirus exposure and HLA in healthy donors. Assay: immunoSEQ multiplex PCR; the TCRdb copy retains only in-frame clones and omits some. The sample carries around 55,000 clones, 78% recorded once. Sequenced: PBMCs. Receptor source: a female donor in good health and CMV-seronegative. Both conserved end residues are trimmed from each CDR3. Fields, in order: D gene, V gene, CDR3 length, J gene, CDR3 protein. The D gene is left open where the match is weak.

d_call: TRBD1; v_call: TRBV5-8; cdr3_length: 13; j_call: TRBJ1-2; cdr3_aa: ASSRPGTGIYGYT
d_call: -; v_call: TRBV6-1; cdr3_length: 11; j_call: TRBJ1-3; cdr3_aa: ASSEVQANTIY
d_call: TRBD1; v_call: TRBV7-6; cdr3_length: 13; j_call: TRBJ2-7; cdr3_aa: ASSLGGQGPYEQY
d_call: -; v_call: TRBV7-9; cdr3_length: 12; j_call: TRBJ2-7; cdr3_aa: ASSSTRFLDEQY
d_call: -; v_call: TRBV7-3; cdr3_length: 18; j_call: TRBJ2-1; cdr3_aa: ASSLRPPSGVGGPYNEQF
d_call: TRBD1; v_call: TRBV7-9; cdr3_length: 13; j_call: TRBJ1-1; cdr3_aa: ASSSGTGEGTEAF
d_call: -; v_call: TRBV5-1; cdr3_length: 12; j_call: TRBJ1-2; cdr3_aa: ASSRRGVDYGYT
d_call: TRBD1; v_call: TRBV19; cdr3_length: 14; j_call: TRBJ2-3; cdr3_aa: ASSSRQGAFTDTQY
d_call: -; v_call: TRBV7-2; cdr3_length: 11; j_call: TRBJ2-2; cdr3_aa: ASEAYGTGELF
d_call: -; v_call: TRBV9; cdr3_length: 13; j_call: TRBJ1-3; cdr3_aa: ASSVDAGVGNTIY
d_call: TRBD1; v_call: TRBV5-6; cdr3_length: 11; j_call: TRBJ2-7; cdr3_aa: ASSLQGAYEQY
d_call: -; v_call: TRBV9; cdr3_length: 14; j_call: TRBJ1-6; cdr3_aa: ASSVRPENYNSPLH
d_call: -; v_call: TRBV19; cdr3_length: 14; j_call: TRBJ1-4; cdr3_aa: ASSNSGTPGSEKLF
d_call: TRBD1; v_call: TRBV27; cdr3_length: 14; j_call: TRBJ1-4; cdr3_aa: ASSSLAGGLNEKLF
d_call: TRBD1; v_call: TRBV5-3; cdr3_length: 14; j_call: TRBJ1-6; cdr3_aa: ARRGDDGTANSPLH
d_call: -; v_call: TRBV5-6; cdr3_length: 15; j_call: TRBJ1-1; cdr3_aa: ASRARGRGTKNTEAF
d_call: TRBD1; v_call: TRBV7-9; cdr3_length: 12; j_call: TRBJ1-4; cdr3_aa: ASSPGTGREKLF
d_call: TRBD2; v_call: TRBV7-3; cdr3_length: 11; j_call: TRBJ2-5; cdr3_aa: ASSMGLMETQY
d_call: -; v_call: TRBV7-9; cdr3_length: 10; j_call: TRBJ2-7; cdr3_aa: ASSSNSYEQY